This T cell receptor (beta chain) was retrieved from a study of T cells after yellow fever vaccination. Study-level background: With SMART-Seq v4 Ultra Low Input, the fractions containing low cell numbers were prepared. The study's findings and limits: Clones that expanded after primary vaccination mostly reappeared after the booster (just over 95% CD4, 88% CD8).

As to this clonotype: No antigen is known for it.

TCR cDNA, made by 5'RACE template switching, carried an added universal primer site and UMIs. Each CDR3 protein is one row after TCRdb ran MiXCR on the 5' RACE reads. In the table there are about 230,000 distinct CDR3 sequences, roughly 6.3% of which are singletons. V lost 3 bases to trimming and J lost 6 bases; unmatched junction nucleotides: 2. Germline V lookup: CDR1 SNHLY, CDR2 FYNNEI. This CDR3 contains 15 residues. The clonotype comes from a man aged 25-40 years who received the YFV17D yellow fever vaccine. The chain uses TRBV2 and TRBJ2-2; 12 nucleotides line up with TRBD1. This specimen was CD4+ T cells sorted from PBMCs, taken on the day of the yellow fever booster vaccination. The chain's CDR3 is CASSEGTGGPGELFF. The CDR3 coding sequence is TGTGCCAGCAGTGAGGGGACAGGGGGCCCCGGGGAGCTGTTTTTT.